This T cell receptor (beta chain) was sequenced in a study of blood T cells in healthy people across ages. For this clonotype: Its specificity is not known. This clone may be a read error of a much larger clone one base away.

Using a J-beta primer mix together with a sample-barcoded 5' primer, a second PCR was run for roughly 7 to 11 cycles. A template-switch adaptor containing 12 random nucleotides labeled each cDNA molecule. Each CDR3 protein is one row after TCRdb ran MiXCR on the 5' RACE reads. The data show roughly 700,000 distinct CDR3 sequences, less than 40% seen once. Each individual donor underwent a draw of about 9.1 milliliters of peripheral blood. PBMCs numbering at least 6 million were isolated per sample. Study findings and constraints: In long-lived donors, naive CD4+ cell counts and diversity exceeded those of aged donors.

Germline CDR1 and CDR2: MNHNY and SVGAGI (reference sequence). This CDR3 has 13 residues. V gave up 5 bases and J gave up 4 bases, with 11 bases separating them. The sequencing input was blood. The sequence was obtained from a woman aged 80 or over in good health. The chain uses TRBV6-6 and TRBJ1-2, with D possibly matching TRBD1 (5 bases). The CDR3 nucleotides are TGTGCCAGCAGTCCGGCAGGGCTCTATGGCTACACCTTC. Translation gives CASSPAGLYGYTF.